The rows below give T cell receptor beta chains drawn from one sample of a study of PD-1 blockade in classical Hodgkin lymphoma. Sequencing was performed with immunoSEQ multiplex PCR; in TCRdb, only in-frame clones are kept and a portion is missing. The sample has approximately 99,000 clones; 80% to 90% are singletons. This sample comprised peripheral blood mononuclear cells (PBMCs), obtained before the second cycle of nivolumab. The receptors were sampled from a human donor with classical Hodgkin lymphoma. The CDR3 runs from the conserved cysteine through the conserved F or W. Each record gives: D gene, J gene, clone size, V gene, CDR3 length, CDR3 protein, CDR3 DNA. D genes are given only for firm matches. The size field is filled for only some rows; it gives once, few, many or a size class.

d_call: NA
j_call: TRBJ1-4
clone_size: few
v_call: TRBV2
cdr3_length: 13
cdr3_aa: CARSWGLDEKLFF
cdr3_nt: TGTGCCAGGTCATGGGGGCTGGACGAAAAACTGTTTTTT

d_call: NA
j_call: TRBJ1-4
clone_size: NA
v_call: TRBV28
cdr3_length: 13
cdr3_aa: CATQGQRGEKLFF
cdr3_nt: TGTGCCACTCAAGGGCAAAGAGGCGAAAAACTGTTTTTT

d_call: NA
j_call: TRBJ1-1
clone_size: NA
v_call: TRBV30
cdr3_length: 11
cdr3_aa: CAWHLNTEAFF
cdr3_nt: TGTGCCTGGCACCTGAACACTGAAGCTTTCTTT

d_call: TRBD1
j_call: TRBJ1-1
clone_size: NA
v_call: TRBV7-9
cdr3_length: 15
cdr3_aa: CASSSEGAWDTEAFF
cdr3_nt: TGTGCCAGCAGCTCCGAGGGGGCCTGGGATACTGAAGCTTTCTTT

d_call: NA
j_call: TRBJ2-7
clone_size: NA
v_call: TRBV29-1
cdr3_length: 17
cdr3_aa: CSVEKSDSRGDIYEQYF
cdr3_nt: TGCAGCGTTGAAAAATCGGACAGCCGCGGGGACATCTACGAGCAGTACTTC

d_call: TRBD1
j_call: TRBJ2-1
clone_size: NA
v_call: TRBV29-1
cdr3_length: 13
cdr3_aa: CSVDQGASNEQFF
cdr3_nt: TGCAGCGTTGACCAGGGGGCGTCCAATGAGCAGTTCTTC

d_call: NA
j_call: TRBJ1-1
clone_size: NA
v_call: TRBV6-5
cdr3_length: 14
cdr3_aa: CASSKSRGNTEAFF
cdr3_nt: TGTGCCAGCAGTAAATCAAGGGGGAACACTGAAGCTTTCTTT

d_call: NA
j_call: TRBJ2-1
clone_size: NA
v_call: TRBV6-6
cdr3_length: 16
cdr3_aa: CASRPTGTSGLNEQFF
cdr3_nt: TGTGCCAGCAGACCTACCGGGACCAGCGGGCTCAATGAGCAGTTCTTC

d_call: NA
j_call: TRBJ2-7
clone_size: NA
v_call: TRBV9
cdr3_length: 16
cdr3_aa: CASSVAEQVPSYEQYF
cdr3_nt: TGTGCCAGCAGCGTAGCCGAACAGGTTCCCTCCTACGAGCAGTACTTC

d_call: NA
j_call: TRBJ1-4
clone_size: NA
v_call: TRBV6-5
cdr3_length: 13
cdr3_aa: CASIRQTNEKLFF
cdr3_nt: TGTGCCAGCATTAGACAGACTAATGAAAAACTGTTTTTT

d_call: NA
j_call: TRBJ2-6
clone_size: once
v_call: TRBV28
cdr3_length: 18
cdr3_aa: CASSTEMDSYSGANVLTF
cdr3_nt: TGTGCCAGCAGCACTGAGATGGACAGTTACTCTGGGGCCAACGTCCTGACTTTC

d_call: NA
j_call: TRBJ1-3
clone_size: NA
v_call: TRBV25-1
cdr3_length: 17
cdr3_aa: CASSEGGFRTYGNTIYF
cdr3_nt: TGTGCCAGCAGTGAAGGAGGGTTCCGGACATACGGAAACACCATATATTTT

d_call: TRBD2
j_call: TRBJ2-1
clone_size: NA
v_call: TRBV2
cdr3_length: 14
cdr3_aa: CASNLAGGGREQFF
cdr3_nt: TGTGCCAGCAACCTAGCGGGAGGGGGTAGGGAGCAGTTCTTC

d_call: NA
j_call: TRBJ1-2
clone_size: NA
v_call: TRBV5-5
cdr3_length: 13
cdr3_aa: CASSMDGSYGYTF
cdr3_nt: TGTGCCAGCAGCATGGACGGCTCCTATGGCTACACCTTC

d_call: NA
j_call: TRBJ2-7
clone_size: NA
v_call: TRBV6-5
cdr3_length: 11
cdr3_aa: CASSYKGKQYF
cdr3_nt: TGTGCCAGCAGTTATAAGGGGAAGCAGTACTTC

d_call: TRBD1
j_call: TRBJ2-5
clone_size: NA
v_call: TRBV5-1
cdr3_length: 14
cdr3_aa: CASSPRDREETQYF
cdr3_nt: TGCGCCAGCAGCCCCCGGGACAGGGAAGAGACCCAGTACTTC

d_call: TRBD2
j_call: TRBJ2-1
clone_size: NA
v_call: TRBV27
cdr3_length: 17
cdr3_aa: CASSFPSTSGVYNEQFF
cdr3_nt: TGTGCCAGCAGTTTCCCGTCCACTAGCGGAGTATACAATGAGCAGTTCTTC